The TCR beta chain described here comes from a study of T cells of healthy individuals. The CDR3 has 13 residues. Germline CDR1 SGHNT, CDR2 YYREEE (reference sequence). Between the trimmed V and J ends, which lost 4 bases and 3 bases, there was a span of 9 bases. This clonotype occurred a few times. A single record per CDR3 protein comes from TCRdb applying MiXCR to the 5' RACE reads. The repertoire includes 41,000 or so distinct CDR3 sequences, about 4.2% of them detected once, and 9.2% sits in the top ten. The TCR originated in a human donor in good health. The genes are TRBV5-4 and TRBJ2-3; a weak D match, TRBD1 (6 bases). The CDR3 region has the DNA TGTGCCAGCAGCACGGACAGTACAGATACGCAGTATTTT. This gives the protein CASSTDSTDTQYF.